These 18 T cell receptor beta chains were all obtained from the same sample, sequenced in a study of regulatory T cells in long-lasting Graves disease. Construction of TCR beta libraries relied on iRepertoire HTBI primers and on Arm-PCR targeting CDR3 regions. TCRdb processed the multiplex PCR reads anew with MiXCR; each CDR3 protein has one entry. The profile shows 500,000 or so distinct CDR3 sequences, 14% of them singletons. As to time point: newly diagnosed GD, antithyroid drugs for less than 3 months. Extracted PBMC RNA gave rise to the TCR library. In addition, the sample was reused for a study of T cells in Graves' hyperthyroidism and ophthalmopathy.

The source material was peripheral blood mononuclear cells (PBMCs), sampled at new diagnosis, from a patient treated with antithyroid drugs. Source of these receptors: a woman in her forties or fifties with Graves disease.

As concerns this clonotype: A much more abundant neighbour one base away suggests this may be a read error. The chain employs TRBV12-3 or TRBV12-4 and TRBJ2-2, with 8 bases lining up with TRBD1. The CDR3 has 19 residues. Here the CDR3 DNA reads TGTGCCAGCAGCAGGACCCCCAGCATCGGACAGGGTGGCACCGGGAAGCTGTTTTTT. This codes for CASSRTPSIGQGGTGKLFF.

The gene calls are TRBV20-1 and TRBJ2-4; 7 nucleotides align to TRBD2. The CDR3 covers 14 residues. Germline V CDR1 and CDR2: DFQATT, SNEGSKA (reference sequence). V gave up 1 base and J gave up 6 bases; unmatched junction bases: 6. CDR3 loop: CSARGFPGGNIQYF. The CDR3, as DNA: TGCAGTGCTAGAGGATTCCCGGGAGGAAACATTCAGTACTTC.

Ten or more counts support this clonotype. CDR3 amino acids: CSVEDPPTENYGYTF. The CDR3 DNA reads as TGCAGCGTTGAAGACCCACCGACAGAGAACTATGGCTACACCTTC. V and J are TRBV29-1 and TRBJ1-2; D is perhaps TRBD1 (5 bases). This CDR3 has 15 amino acids. Trimming left V 0 bases short and J 2 bases short, with 13 bases between. Germline CDR1 and CDR2: SQVTM and ANQGSEA.

This clonotype was counted only a few times. V and J are TRBV28 and TRBJ1-2; TRBD1 matches 12 bases. The CDR3 has 15 residues. In germline, CDR1 is MDHEN, CDR2 SYDVKM. V was clipped by 4 bases and J by 6 bases; unmatched bases: 6. This chain's CDR3 is CASSSSRDRGHGYTF. CDR3 nucleotides: TGTGCCAGCAGTTCCTCCCGGGACAGGGGGCATGGCTACACCTTC.

The chain is built from TRBV12-3 or TRBV12-4 and TRBJ1-2; 8 nucleotides align to TRBD1. Trimming took 3 bases from V and 4 from J; bases not matched to a gene: 7. The CDR3 runs to 15 residues. The CDR3 region is CASSLQAQGAYGYTF. Written as DNA, the CDR3 is TGTGCCAGCAGTTTGCAGGCTCAGGGGGCCTATGGCTACACCTTC.

This clonotype showed up many times. The chain links TRBV28 to TRBJ2-7; tentative D call: TRBD1 (5 bases). Germline V gene sequence: CDR1 MDHEN, CDR2 SYDVKM. Trimming stripped 8 bases from V and 0 bases from J, with 11 bases between. The CDR3 contains 13 residues. CDR3 DNA sequence: TGTGCCAGCCGCTGGGGCAGCTCCTACGAGCAGTACTTC. Residues: CASRWGSSYEQYF.

There are many counts of this clonotype. J is TRBJ1-4 and V is TRBV6-1, with D hard to call. This CDR3 is 12 amino acids long. Germline V gives CDR1 MNHNS, CDR2 SASEGT. The V end was cut by 3 bases, the J end by 12 bases, with 11 bases between. DNA of the CDR3: TGTGCCAGCAGTGATCCGGGTTTGCAACTGTTTTTT. Protein: CASSDPGLQLFF.

V and J are TRBV5-1 and TRBJ2-3; D remains ambiguous. V lost 1 base and J lost 6, with 15 bases in between. Germline CDR1 is SGHRS and CDR2 is YFSETQ. CDR3 length: 15 residues. CDR3 sequence reads: CASSLSPLGSDTQYF. CDR3 DNA: TGCGCCAGCAGCTTGTCTCCCTTGGGCTCGGATACGCAGTATTTT.

This clonotype was recorded many times. This rearrangement joins TRBV27 to TRBJ2-1, with unresolved D. The germline V gene has CDR1 MNHEY and CDR2 SMNVEV (reference sequence). This CDR3 has 11 amino acids. Deletions cut 6 bases from V and 7 bases from J, with 7 bases between. CDR3: CASSRENEQFF. CDR3 sequence (DNA): TGTGCCAGCAGCCGAGAAAATGAGCAGTTCTTC.

This clonotype came up many times. The chain has TRBV29-1 and TRBJ1-1; a possible D gene is TRBD1 (5 bases). The V gene lost 8 bases and the J gene lost 1 base, with 14 bases spanning the gap. The CDR3 loop spans 13 amino acids. Looked up from germline, CDR1 is SQVTM and CDR2 is ANQGSEA. The CDR3 loop reads CSSRGKTNTEAFF. DNA for the CDR3: TGCAGCTCGCGGGGGAAAACGAACACTGAAGCTTTCTTT.

This clonotype was recorded at least ten times. The chain links TRBV5-1 to TRBJ2-3; a possible D gene is TRBD2 (5 bases). Trimming pared 4 bases from V and 0 bases from J, leaving 12 bases between. In germline, CDR1 is SGHRS, CDR2 YFSETQ. The CDR3 sequence is 15 residues long. CDR3 residues: CASSHLRASTDTQYF. For the CDR3, the DNA is TGCGCCAGCAGCCACCTGAGGGCCAGCACAGATACGCAGTATTTT.

This clonotype was counted a few times. This chain connects TRBV19 to TRBJ2-2, with D perhaps TRBD2 (6 bases). The V end lost 4 bases, the J end lost 6 bases, and 9 bases lay between the germline ends. Germline V gene sequence: CDR1 LNHDA, CDR2 SQIVND (reference sequence). The length of the CDR3 is 13 residues. The CDR3 DNA reads as TGTGCCAGTAGTAAAAGACTAGCCGGGGAGCTGTTTTTT. This sequence encodes CASSKRLAGELFF.

This clonotype was observed at least ten times. The J gene is TRBJ2-7, the V gene TRBV28; no clear D gene. The CDR3 is made up of 13 amino acids. Germline V gives CDR1 MDHEN, CDR2 SYDVKM. Deletions cut 7 bases from V and 5 bases from J, with 15 bases between. CDR3 residues: CASNREGFHEQYF. The CDR3 DNA follows: TGTGCCAGCAATCGAGAAGGGTTCCACGAGCAGTACTTC.

This clonotype was observed at least ten times. This rearrangement joins TRBV28 to TRBJ2-7; D is perhaps TRBD1 (5 bases). Per the germline V gene, CDR1 is MDHEN and CDR2 is SYDVKM. This CDR3 is built from 16 residues. With 1 base removed from V and 0 bases from J, the gap between germline ends came to 13 bases. The CDR3 region is CASSLYGAPISYEQYF. DNA of the CDR3: TGTGCCAGCAGTTTATATGGGGCCCCTATCTCCTACGAGCAGTACTTC.

This clonotype was recorded many times. The CDR3 bases are TGTGCCAGCAGCTCCCGGGTGGGCGCTGGTGATGGCTACACCTTC. Its translation: CASSSRVGAGDGYTF. V and J are TRBV7-3 and TRBJ1-2; D remains ambiguous. From germline, CDR1 is SGHTA and CDR2 FQGTGA. Trimming pared 4 bases from V and 6 bases from J, leaving 18 bases between. The length of the CDR3 is 15 residues.

The chain combines TRBV19 with TRBJ2-3; D is uncertain. The V end lost 3 bases, the J end lost 4 bases, and 11 bases lay between the germline ends. The CDR3 length is 14 residues. Looked up from germline, CDR1 is LNHDA and CDR2 is SQIVND (reference sequence). CDR3 sequence: CASSIERFPDTQYF. DNA for the CDR3: TGTGCCAGTAGTATTGAGAGATTCCCAGATACGCAGTATTTT.

The gene calls are TRBV3-1 and TRBJ2-7; a possible D gene is TRBD2 (7 bases). CDR1 is LGHDT and CDR2 is YNNKEL in the germline V gene (reference sequence). The CDR3 length is 13 residues. Trimming left V 7 bases short and J 3 bases short, with 13 bases between. CDR3 nucleotides: TGTGCCAGCACCAAAGGGGGGGGCTACGAGCAGTACTTC. Amino acid sequence: CASTKGGGYEQYF.

This clonotype occurred many times. The V gene is TRBV3-1, the J gene TRBJ2-5; TRBD1 matches 9 bases. This CDR3 contains 15 residues. Per the germline V gene, CDR1 is LGHDT and CDR2 is YNNKEL (reference sequence). J lost 2 bases, V lost 3 bases, and 4 bases had no gene match. The CDR3 DNA is TGTGCCAGCAGCCACTACGGGACAGGGCAAGAGACCCAGTACTTC. It yields the protein CASSHYGTGQETQYF.